The rows below give T cell receptor beta chains drawn from one sample of a study of response to subunit inactivated influenza vaccine. In TCRdb, the RT-PCR reads were re-called with MiXCR into one record per CDR3 protein. The sample has 600,000 to 700,000 distinct CDR3 sequences, about 14% seen once. Sequencing used PBMCs from blood, obtained around 15 days before vaccination. The receptors were sampled from a man in his fifties or sixties who received an inactivated influenza vaccine. Both conserved end residues are trimmed from each CDR3. Each record gives: V gene, CDR3 protein.

v_call: TRBV7-2
cdr3_aa: ASSPRTSGSYEQY

v_call: TRBV7-3
cdr3_aa: ASSLVGQTQETQY

v_call: TRBV2
cdr3_aa: ASGENSNQPQH

v_call: TRBV6-6
cdr3_aa: ASSEDRGFGYT

v_call: TRBV21-1
cdr3_aa: ASSKARKRWERGNYNEQF

v_call: TRBV10-3
cdr3_aa: AIGGTGNQETQY

v_call: TRBV19
cdr3_aa: ASSRGRAANTGELF

v_call: TRBV6-5
cdr3_aa: ASSYTGTTEAF

v_call: TRBV20-1
cdr3_aa: SARDGGGLGADTQY

v_call: TRBV20-1
cdr3_aa: SALDPGEGREQF

v_call: TRBV6-1
cdr3_aa: ASRSTSGRLYEQY

v_call: TRBV7-2
cdr3_aa: ASSIQGLNSPLH

v_call: TRBV20-1
cdr3_aa: SALPQGSYGYT

v_call: TRBV4-2
cdr3_aa: ASSQAWPGGRKRELF

v_call: TRBV15
cdr3_aa: ATSSRDRVETQY

v_call: TRBV20-1
cdr3_aa: SARDFGPAGGNYNEQF

v_call: TRBV6-2/TRBV6-3
cdr3_aa: ASMGLASGDTQY

v_call: TRBV5-5
cdr3_aa: ASSSGQGPLSNTEAF

v_call: TRBV6-2/TRBV6-3
cdr3_aa: ASSTPAGNEQF

v_call: TRBV4-2
cdr3_aa: ASSQALAGAQRSSYEQY

v_call: TRBV19
cdr3_aa: ASTLGGPNTEAF

v_call: TRBV5-1
cdr3_aa: ASSLMEGSGIQY

v_call: TRBV4-1
cdr3_aa: ASSQPLAGGLNEQF

v_call: TRBV7-9
cdr3_aa: ASSFPKTSGSYNEQF

v_call: TRBV7-8
cdr3_aa: ASSPTRGRGLSTDTQY

v_call: TRBV5-1
cdr3_aa: ASSLARLQLYNEQF

v_call: TRBV6-1
cdr3_aa: ASSRQGSGEQF

v_call: TRBV18
cdr3_aa: ASSPGYGTGVETQY

v_call: TRBV6-1
cdr3_aa: ASSETGGSTDTQY

v_call: TRBV19
cdr3_aa: ASSPGLAREQF

v_call: TRBV15
cdr3_aa: ATSEDRDGRVYGYT

v_call: TRBV12-3/TRBV12-4
cdr3_aa: ASRAGTLQETQY

v_call: TRBV5-6
cdr3_aa: ASSPFGPSSGANVLT

v_call: TRBV20-1
cdr3_aa: SARKGGLYEQY

v_call: TRBV6-2/TRBV6-3
cdr3_aa: ASRLNRENEQF

v_call: TRBV5-4
cdr3_aa: ASSLGVTGGVEQF

v_call: TRBV6-2/TRBV6-3
cdr3_aa: ASEGGFGETQY

v_call: TRBV4-3
cdr3_aa: ASSQFSRGPADTQY

v_call: TRBV20-1
cdr3_aa: SASRGPTGELF

v_call: TRBV4-3
cdr3_aa: ASSQVYGGNTEAF

v_call: TRBV7-9
cdr3_aa: ASSPRRTGTDTQY

v_call: TRBV28
cdr3_aa: ASSFTAPRKY

v_call: TRBV20-1
cdr3_aa: SASYSLAKNIQY

v_call: TRBV20-1
cdr3_aa: SARDRAGDRANTEAF

v_call: TRBV12-3/TRBV12-4
cdr3_aa: ASSPDRGMGAEAF